A single sample gave rise to the 28 T cell receptor beta chains below, sequenced in a study of T cell responses to AZD1222 COVID-19 vaccine. TCRdb keeps only in-frame clones here, not all; method: immunoSEQ multiplex PCR. The sample lists 150,000 to 200,000 clones, around 88% occurring once. Source: peripheral blood, taken 28 days after the second AZD1222 dose. The receptors come from an adult who received the AZD1222 COVID-19 vaccine.

The V gene is TRBV7-3, the J gene TRBJ2-3; D not resolved. Germline values: CDR1 SGHTA, CDR2 FQGTGA. V shed 5 bases and J shed 4 bases, with 16 bases lying between them. The CDR3 runs 15 residues. The CDR3 here is CASSPGPAGADTQYF. The CDR3 DNA reads TGTGCCAGCAGCCCGGGCCCCGCAGGCGCAGATACGCAGTATTTT.

The chain couples TRBV15 to TRBJ2-3; perhaps TRBD1 as D (6 bases). Per the germline V gene, CDR1 is LNHNV and CDR2 is YYDKDF (reference sequence). V lost 0 bases to trimming and J lost 0 bases, with 19 bases between them. The CDR3 extends over 19 amino acids. Here the CDR3 reads CATSRDGPTGLLSTDTQYF. CDR3 DNA: TGTGCCACCAGCAGAGATGGGCCAACAGGGTTACTTAGCACAGATACGCAGTATTTT.

J is TRBJ2-1 and V is TRBV5-6; TRBD2 agrees at 12 bases. This CDR3 has 17 residues. CDR1 SGHDT and CDR2 YYEEEE come from the germline V gene. The trim removed 2 bases at V and 7 bases at J, leaving 10 bases unmatched. The CDR3 DNA follows: TGTGCCAGCAGCTTCAGGGCTAGCGGGGGGGCAAGGAATGAGCAGTTCTTC. Translation: CASSFRASGGARNEQFF.

The chain uses TRBV15 and TRBJ1-1; D may be TRBD1 (5 bases). The germline CDR1 and CDR2 sequences are LNHNV and YYDKDF (reference sequence). Trimming stripped 3 bases from V and 0 bases from J, with 14 bases between. The length of the CDR3 is 16 residues. Written as DNA, the CDR3 is TGTGCCACCAGCAGCGGACATAAGGCGGTGAACACTGAAGCTTTCTTT. This sequence encodes CATSSGHKAVNTEAFF.

The chain employs TRBV24-1 and TRBJ1-3; unclear D gene. V was pared by 6 bases and J by 0 bases, with 17 bases between. CDR3 length: 17 amino acids. In germline, CDR1 is KGHDR, CDR2 SFDVKD. CDR3 DNA: TGTGCCACCAGTTTTGATTTTGGGATTAGCTCTGGAAACACCATATATTTT. Encoded protein: CATSFDFGISSGNTIYF.

The chain links TRBV2 to TRBJ2-1, with 9 bases that match TRBD2. V lost 2 bases, J lost 4 bases, and 3 bases stayed unmatched. Germline values: CDR1 SNHLY, CDR2 FYNNEI. The CDR3 has 15 residues. CDR3 nucleotides: TGTGCCAGCAGTGAAATTAGCGGGGGATACAATGAGCAGTTCTTC. Translation: CASSEISGGYNEQFF.

The V and J genes are TRBV6-5 and TRBJ1-3, with D hard to call. Germline V gene lookup returns CDR1 MNHEY and CDR2 SVGAGI. The V end lost 6 bases, the J end lost 0 bases, and 12 bases lay between the germline ends. This CDR3 comprises 15 residues. The CDR3 coding sequence is TGTGCCAGCAGCCTCGAGAGTTTCTCTGGAAACACCATATATTTT. As protein: CASSLESFSGNTIYF.

CDR3 region: CASSSPGQGGDEQFF. The CDR3 nucleotides read TGTGCCAGCAGTTCCCCGGGACAGGGAGGGGATGAGCAGTTCTTC. The rearrangement joins TRBV6-5 to TRBJ2-1, with 9 bases fitting TRBD1. V shed 4 bases and J 8 bases; nucleotides not matched to a gene: 9. The CDR3 has 15 amino acids. Germline V gene lookup returns CDR1 MNHEY and CDR2 SVGAGI.

The V call is TRBV5-1, the J call TRBJ1-4; D gene ambiguous. The V gene's germline CDR1 is SGHRS and CDR2 YFSETQ. The CDR3 has 14 amino acids. Trimming removed 4 bases at V and 3 bases at J, with 10 bases between. CDR3 loop: CASSRRASNEKLFF. The DNA for the CDR3 is TGCGCCAGCAGCCGTCGGGCCTCTAATGAAAAACTGTTTTTT.

The V gene is TRBV6-4, the J gene TRBJ2-7; the D gene is possibly TRBD2 (5 bases). Germline CDR1 reads MRHNA; CDR2 reads SNTAGT. Trimming stripped 8 bases from V and 3 bases from J, with 20 bases between. This CDR3 spans 15 amino acids. The CDR3 sequence is CASVIAIFFFYEQYF. In DNA, the CDR3 is TGTGCCAGCGTAATAGCGATATTTTTTTTCTACGAGCAGTACTTC.

CDR3: CSVEDLVSYEQYF. The CDR3 region has the DNA TGCAGCGTTGAAGATCTGGTGAGCTACGAGCAGTACTTC. V usage is TRBV29-1 and J usage is TRBJ2-7; D is uncertain. Trimming cost V 0 bases and J 3 bases, with 9 bases left between them. CDR1 is SQVTM, CDR2 ANQGSEA, per germline. CDR3 length: 13 residues.

The chain recombines TRBV6-6 with TRBJ1-5, with D tentatively TRBD1 (5 bases). The CDR3 extends over 15 amino acids. CDR1 and CDR2 from the germline V gene are MNHNY and SVGAGI (reference sequence). Trimming left V 5 bases short and J 4 bases short, with 15 bases between. In DNA form, the CDR3 reads TGTGCCAGCAGTCCCAGGGTATTCGAAAATCAGCCCCAGCATTTT. The encoded protein is CASSPRVFENQPQHF.

This clone was seen a handful of times. V usage is TRBV6-5 and J usage is TRBJ2-3, with D possibly matching TRBD1 (6 bases). Trimming left V 7 bases short and J 3 bases short, with 11 bases between. The CDR3 runs 13 residues. Germline V gene lookup returns CDR1 MNHEY and CDR2 SVGAGI. CDR3 DNA: TGTGCCAGCACCCCCCAGGGGACAGATACGCAGTATTTT. Amino acid sequence: CASTPQGTDTQYF.

This clone turned up a few times. V gene TRBV18 combines with J gene TRBJ2-1; the D gene could be TRBD1 or TRBD2 (5 bases each). CDR3 length equals 17 residues. V lost 0 bases and J 4 bases, leaving 16 bases between the germline ends. CDR1 KGHSH and CDR2 LQKENI come from the germline V gene. DNA of the CDR3: TGTGCCAGCTCACCACCGGTCCTACGGGGCCGGTACAATGAGCAGTTCTTC. This translates into CASSPPVLRGRYNEQFF.

The chain uses TRBV6-5 and TRBJ1-2; tentative D call: TRBD1 (6 bases). The V end lost 3 bases, the J end lost 5 bases, and 13 bases lay between the germline ends. Germline CDR1 reads MNHEY; CDR2 reads SVGAGI. The length of the CDR3 is 14 residues. The CDR3: CASSYFPGDYGYTF. CDR3 DNA sequence: TGTGCCAGCAGTTATTTCCCAGGGGATTATGGCTACACCTTC.

This clone was recorded only once. The J gene is TRBJ1-6, the V gene TRBV7-3; D perhaps matches TRBD1 (5 bases). V shed 2 bases and J shed 9 bases, with 8 bases lying between them. CDR1 and CDR2 from the germline V gene are SGHTA and FQGTGA. The CDR3 has 13 amino acids. CDR3 nucleotides: TGTGCCAGCAGCTTAGGGGGACCTTCACCCCTCCACTTT. It specifies CASSLGGPSPLHF.

This clone was detected a few times. The J gene is TRBJ1-1, the V gene TRBV13; D possibly corresponds to TRBD1 (5 bases). Germline loops: CDR1 PRHDT, CDR2 FYEKMQ (reference sequence). The germline V and J ends were trimmed by 3 bases and 1 base, with 12 bases remaining between them. CDR3 length equals 15 residues. CDR3 sequence reads: CASSLMGGSNTEAFF. The CDR3 nucleotides are TGTGCCAGCAGCTTGATGGGGGGGTCGAACACTGAAGCTTTCTTT. Based on the CDR3 plus reference TRBV13 and TRBJ1-1, the full variable domain is AAGVIQSPRHLIKEKRETATLKCYPIPRHDTVYWYQQGPGQDPQFLISFYEKMQSDKGSIPDRFSAQQFSDYHSELNMSSLELGDSALYFCASSLMGGSNTEAFFGQGTRLTVV.

This sequence joins TRBV5-6 and TRBJ2-7, with D uncertain. The CDR3 has 12 amino acids. The germline V gene encodes CDR1 SGHDT and CDR2 YYEEEE. Trimming shortened V by 4 bases and J by 0 bases, and 5 bases separated the two germline ends. The CDR3 DNA reads TGTGCCAGCAGCAAGAGCTCCTACGAGCAGTACTTC. Its protein is CASSKSSYEQYF.

The chain couples TRBV28 to TRBJ2-5; tentatively, D is TRBD1 or TRBD2 (5 bases each). The CDR3 totals 15 residues. From germline, CDR1 is MDHEN and CDR2 SYDVKM. Trimming cost V 8 bases and J 3 bases, with 19 bases left between them. Written as DNA, the CDR3 is TGTGCCAGCTTACTTGCCGGGGCAACCAAAGAGACCCAGTACTTC. Its protein is CASLLAGATKETQYF.

The genes are TRBV7-3 and TRBJ2-3, with 11 bases aligning to TRBD2. Looked up from germline, CDR1 is SGHTA and CDR2 is FQGTGA. V shed 4 bases, J shed 3 bases, and the junction held 0 bases outside the gene matches. The CDR3 is 14 residues long. CDR3 protein: CASSWTSGTDTQYF. The CDR3 DNA sequence: TGTGCCAGCAGCTGGACTAGCGGGACAGATACGCAGTATTTT.

V is TRBV7-9 and J is TRBJ2-2, with 9 bases fitting TRBD1. V lost 9 bases and J lost 0; bases outside the gene matches: 2. The CDR3 is 14 amino acids. Germline CDR1 is SEHNR and CDR2 is FQNEAQ (reference sequence). This chain's CDR3 is CARTGGANTGELFF. CDR3 coding DNA: TGTGCCAGGACAGGGGGTGCGAACACCGGGGAGCTGTTTTTT.

The chain employs TRBV2 and TRBJ1-2; D remains ambiguous. Germline values: CDR1 SNHLY, CDR2 FYNNEI. CDR3 length equals 12 residues. The V and J ends lost 4 bases and 4 bases respectively, with 7 bases between them. The CDR3 protein is CASSGRSYGYTF. The CDR3 coding sequence is TGTGCCAGCAGTGGACGCAGCTATGGCTACACCTTC.

The rearrangement joins TRBV12-3 or TRBV12-4 to TRBJ2-2, with D perhaps TRBD2 (5 bases). The length of the CDR3 is 13 residues. The V end lost 5 bases, the J end lost 6 bases, and 10 bases lay between the germline ends. The CDR3 DNA reads as TGTGCCAGCAGTAGTACTAGAGCCGGGGAGCTGTTTTTT. It translates to CASSSTRAGELFF.

The chain combines TRBV6-2 or TRBV6-3 with TRBJ2-4; 7 bases align to TRBD2. CDR1 is MNHEY and CDR2 is SVGEGT in the germline V gene. The ends lost 0 bases at V and 0 bases at J; junction bases unmatched: 14. The CDR3 has 20 amino acids. This chain's CDR3 is CASSYSIMGRGSLAKNIQYF. The DNA for the CDR3 is TGTGCCAGCAGTTACTCGATAATGGGGCGCGGGAGCCTAGCCAAAAACATTCAGTACTTC.

This sequence joins TRBV27 and TRBJ2-5; 8 bases map to TRBD1. Germline values: CDR1 MNHEY, CDR2 SMNVEV (reference sequence). This CDR3 is 17 amino acids long. J gave up 6 bases and V 0 bases, and 12 bases lay outside the gene matches. In nucleotides, the CDR3 is TGTGCCAGCAGTTTATCAGGACAGGGAAGGTTGATCCAGACCCAGTACTTC. Protein product: CASSLSGQGRLIQTQYF.

The chain combines TRBV5-1 with TRBJ1-2; D is unresolved. CDR1 and CDR2 from the germline V gene are SGHRS and YFSETQ. V dropped 2 bases and J dropped 0 bases, with 8 bases sitting between them. The CDR3 has 14 residues. The CDR3 spells CASSFSDANYGYTF. The CDR3 DNA reads as TGCGCCAGCAGCTTCTCCGATGCTAACTATGGCTACACCTTC.

The CDR3 is CASSPGGRSTDTQYF. For the CDR3, the DNA is TGTGCCAGCAGCCCAGGGGGGCGCAGCACAGATACGCAGTATTTT. The chain recombines TRBV3-1 (or the pseudogene TRBV3-2) with TRBJ2-3, with D perhaps TRBD1 (7 bases). Germline V lookup: CDR1 LGHDT, CDR2 YNNKEL (reference sequence). The CDR3 extends over 15 amino acids. V lost 4 bases and J lost 0, with 11 bases in between.

This chain links TRBV5-4 with TRBJ2-1, with D perhaps matching TRBD1 (5 bases). This CDR3 region has 14 residues. CDR1 is SGHNT, CDR2 YYREEE, per germline (reference sequence). The V end lost 0 bases, the J end lost 8 bases, and 12 bases lay between the germline ends. In nucleotides, the CDR3 is TGTGCCAGCAGCTTGGATGGGGCGGCCCATGAGCAGTTCTTC. This encodes CASSLDGAAHEQFF.